The rows below give T cell receptor beta chains drawn from one sample of a study of T cell responses to AZD1222 COVID-19 vaccine. Produced via immunoSEQ multiplex PCR; TCRdb's table is partial and in-frame only. Of some 150,000 clones in the sample, under 95% were seen once. Specimen: peripheral blood, collected on day 0 of AZD1222 vaccination. The receptors derive from an adult in good health. Each CDR3 is given with its conserved first and last residue. A D gene is named only where the DNA matches it firmly. Not every row has a clone size; where given, it reads once, few, many or a size class.

V gene: TRBV12-3/TRBV12-4
clone size: -
D gene: -
J gene: TRBJ2-7
CDR3 protein: CASSPQGRYEQYF
CDR3 DNA: TGTGCCAGCAGTCCACAAGGCCGGTACGAGCAGTACTTC

V gene: TRBV28
clone size: -
D gene: -
J gene: TRBJ2-1
CDR3 protein: CASSAGRRNEQFF
CDR3 DNA: TGTGCCAGCAGTGCGGGAAGGCGCAATGAGCAGTTCTTC

V gene: TRBV5-1
clone size: -
D gene: TRBD1
J gene: TRBJ1-2
CDR3 protein: CASSYTGTGVSYGYTF
CDR3 DNA: TGCGCCAGCAGCTATACCGGGACAGGGGTATCCTATGGCTACACCTTC

V gene: TRBV28
clone size: -
D gene: -
J gene: TRBJ1-1
CDR3 protein: CFSGWRGNTEAFF
CDR3 DNA: TGTTTCAGTGGGTGGCGCGGGAACACTGAAGCTTTCTTT

V gene: TRBV5-8
clone size: once
D gene: -
J gene: TRBJ1-1
CDR3 protein: CASSWAAMNTEAFF
CDR3 DNA: TGTGCCAGCAGCTGGGCAGCTATGAACACTGAAGCTTTCTTT

V gene: TRBV11-2
clone size: -
D gene: -
J gene: TRBJ2-1
CDR3 protein: CASSPRSYNEQFF
CDR3 DNA: TGTGCCAGCAGCCCGAGATCCTACAATGAGCAGTTCTTC

V gene: TRBV29-1
clone size: -
D gene: -
J gene: TRBJ2-5
CDR3 protein: CSLYSPGGGGTQYF
CDR3 DNA: TGCAGTCTATATTCACCCGGGGGAGGGGGGACCCAGTACTTC

V gene: TRBV5-1
clone size: -
D gene: -
J gene: TRBJ2-5
CDR3 protein: CASSLSFRQETQYF
CDR3 DNA: TGCGCCAGCAGCTTATCGTTCCGTCAAGAGACCCAGTACTTC

V gene: TRBV9
clone size: once
D gene: TRBD1
J gene: TRBJ1-6
CDR3 protein: CASSAGTANSPLHF
CDR3 DNA: TGTGCCAGCAGCGCAGGGACAGCGAATTCACCCCTCCACTTT

V gene: TRBV9
clone size: -
D gene: -
J gene: TRBJ2-2
CDR3 protein: CASSVSNWAGNYLNTGELFF
CDR3 DNA: TGTGCCAGCAGCGTGTCGAACTGGGCGGGGAACTATCTGAACACCGGGGAGCTGTTTTTT

V gene: TRBV5-4
clone size: -
D gene: TRBD2
J gene: TRBJ2-2
CDR3 protein: CASSPAGGHTGELFF
CDR3 DNA: TGTGCCAGCAGCCCGGCGGGGGGACACACCGGGGAGCTGTTTTTT

V gene: TRBV6-7
clone size: -
D gene: -
J gene: TRBJ1-5
CDR3 protein: CASSYSICGDSNQPQHF
CDR3 DNA: TGTGCCAGCAGTTACTCGATATGCGGTGATAGCAATCAGCCCCAGCATTTT

V gene: TRBV9
clone size: once
D gene: -
J gene: TRBJ2-2
CDR3 protein: CASSADDELAGELFF
CDR3 DNA: TGTGCCAGCAGCGCCGACGACGAGCTTGCCGGGGAGCTGTTTTTT

V gene: TRBV2
clone size: -
D gene: -
J gene: TRBJ2-3
CDR3 protein: CASTQTIGPGTDTQYF
CDR3 DNA: TGTGCCAGCACCCAGACAATAGGACCAGGCACAGATACGCAGTATTTT

V gene: TRBV3-1/TRBV3-2
clone size: -
D gene: -
J gene: TRBJ1-2
CDR3 protein: CASSSNRAHYGYTF
CDR3 DNA: TGTGCCAGCAGTAGTAACAGGGCCCACTATGGCTACACCTTC

V gene: TRBV12-3/TRBV12-4
clone size: -
D gene: -
J gene: TRBJ1-2
CDR3 protein: CASSLNIPWGYTF
CDR3 DNA: TGTGCCAGCAGTCTTAACATACCGTGGGGCTACACCTTC

V gene: TRBV7-2
clone size: -
D gene: -
J gene: TRBJ2-7
CDR3 protein: CASSLDLVYYEQYF
CDR3 DNA: TGTGCCAGCAGCTTAGATCTAGTATACTACGAGCAGTACTTC

V gene: TRBV5-8
clone size: -
D gene: -
J gene: TRBJ2-5
CDR3 protein: CASSWRTGPRTQYF
CDR3 DNA: TGTGCCAGCAGCTGGCGGACGGGCCCCAGGACCCAGTACTTC

V gene: TRBV18
clone size: -
D gene: TRBD1
J gene: TRBJ1-4
CDR3 protein: CASSPRTGSEEKLFF
CDR3 DNA: TGTGCCAGCTCACCCCGGACAGGGAGCGAAGAAAAACTGTTTTTT

V gene: TRBV6-1
clone size: -
D gene: -
J gene: TRBJ1-6
CDR3 protein: CASSEGNSPLHF
CDR3 DNA: TGTGCCAGCAGTGAAGGGAATTCACCCCTCCACTTT

V gene: TRBV11-2
clone size: -
D gene: -
J gene: TRBJ2-7
CDR3 protein: CASSPRFEQYF
CDR3 DNA: TGTGCCAGCAGCCCTAGGTTCGAGCAGTACTTC

V gene: TRBV3-1/TRBV3-2
clone size: -
D gene: -
J gene: TRBJ1-1
CDR3 protein: CASSPPQGGEAFF
CDR3 DNA: TGTGCCAGCAGCCCCCCCCAGGGCGGTGAAGCTTTCTTT

V gene: TRBV9
clone size: once
D gene: TRBD1
J gene: TRBJ1-2
CDR3 protein: CASSPRGTGGNHGYTF
CDR3 DNA: TGTGCCAGCAGCCCAAGGGGGACAGGGGGAAACCATGGCTACACCTTC

V gene: TRBV9
clone size: -
D gene: -
J gene: TRBJ1-2
CDR3 protein: CASSAEETEVYGYTF
CDR3 DNA: TGTGCCAGCAGCGCGGAGGAGACAGAGGTCTATGGCTACACCTTC

V gene: TRBV5-1
clone size: -
D gene: -
J gene: TRBJ2-3
CDR3 protein: CASSSIPGFTDTQYF
CDR3 DNA: TGCGCCAGCAGCTCGATTCCAGGGTTCACAGATACGCAGTATTTT

V gene: TRBV19
clone size: -
D gene: -
J gene: TRBJ1-4
CDR3 protein: CASRSPRQEGYEKLFF
CDR3 DNA: TGTGCCAGTAGATCTCCTCGACAGGAGGGGTATGAAAAACTGTTTTTT

V gene: TRBV5-4
clone size: -
D gene: -
J gene: TRBJ2-5
CDR3 protein: CASSPGGETQYF
CDR3 DNA: TGTGCCAGCAGCCCAGGAGGGGAGACCCAGTACTTC

V gene: TRBV7-8
clone size: -
D gene: -
J gene: TRBJ1-3
CDR3 protein: CASSLFLNLNTIYF
CDR3 DNA: TGTGCCAGCAGCTTATTCCTGAATCTGAACACCATATATTTT

V gene: TRBV5-8
clone size: -
D gene: TRBD2
J gene: TRBJ2-7
CDR3 protein: CASSFWASGSYEQYF
CDR3 DNA: TGTGCCAGCAGCTTTTGGGCTAGCGGTTCCTACGAGCAGTACTTC

V gene: TRBV19
clone size: -
D gene: TRBD1
J gene: TRBJ1-3
CDR3 protein: CASRGPGQGGINTIYF
CDR3 DNA: TGTGCCAGTAGGGGTCCGGGACAGGGAGGGATAAACACCATATATTTT

V gene: TRBV18
clone size: once
D gene: -
J gene: TRBJ1-5
CDR3 protein: CASSPPQGNQPQHF
CDR3 DNA: TGTGCCAGCTCACCACCGCAGGGGAATCAGCCCCAGCATTTT

V gene: TRBV7-7
clone size: -
D gene: -
J gene: TRBJ1-1
CDR3 protein: CASSLASGPNTEAFF
CDR3 DNA: TGTGCCAGCAGCTTAGCCTCGGGACCGAACACTGAAGCTTTCTTT

V gene: TRBV11-2
clone size: -
D gene: TRBD2
J gene: TRBJ2-4
CDR3 protein: CASSPRTSGGAIAKNIQYF
CDR3 DNA: TGTGCCAGCAGCCCGCGGACTAGCGGGGGGGCAATAGCCAAAAACATTCAGTACTTC

V gene: TRBV5-6
clone size: -
D gene: TRBD1
J gene: TRBJ1-4
CDR3 protein: CASSRGTVAEKLFF
CDR3 DNA: TGTGCCAGCAGCCGAGGGACAGTGGCTGAAAAACTGTTTTTT

V gene: TRBV19
clone size: -
D gene: -
J gene: TRBJ1-1
CDR3 protein: CASRTVNGEAFF
CDR3 DNA: TGTGCCAGTAGGACAGTAAACGGTGAAGCTTTCTTT

V gene: TRBV28
clone size: -
D gene: TRBD1
J gene: TRBJ1-2
CDR3 protein: CASSGQGSLRGYTF
CDR3 DNA: TGTGCCAGCAGTGGACAGGGGAGTCTACGTGGCTACACCTTC

V gene: TRBV6-5
clone size: -
D gene: -
J gene: TRBJ1-2
CDR3 protein: CASSYSTGTYGYTF
CDR3 DNA: TGTGCCAGCAGTTATTCCACAGGGACCTATGGCTACACCTTC